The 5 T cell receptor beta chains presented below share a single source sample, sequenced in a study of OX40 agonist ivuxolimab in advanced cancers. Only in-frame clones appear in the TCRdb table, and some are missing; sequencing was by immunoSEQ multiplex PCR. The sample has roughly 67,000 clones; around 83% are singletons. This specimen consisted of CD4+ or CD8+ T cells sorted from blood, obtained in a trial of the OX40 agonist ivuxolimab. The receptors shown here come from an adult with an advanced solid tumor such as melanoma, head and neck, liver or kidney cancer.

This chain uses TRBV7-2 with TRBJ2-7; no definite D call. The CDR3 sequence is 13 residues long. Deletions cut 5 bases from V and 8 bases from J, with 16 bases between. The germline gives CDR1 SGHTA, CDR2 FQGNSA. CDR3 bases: TGTGCCAGCAGCGAACACCGCACTACACAGCAGTACTTC. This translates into CASSEHRTTQQYF.

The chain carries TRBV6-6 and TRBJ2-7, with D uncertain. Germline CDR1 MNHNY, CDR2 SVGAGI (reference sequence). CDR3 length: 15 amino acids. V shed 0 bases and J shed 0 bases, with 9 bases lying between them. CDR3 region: CASSYSTGHSYEQYF. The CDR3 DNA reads TGTGCCAGCAGTTACTCGACTGGCCACTCCTACGAGCAGTACTTC.

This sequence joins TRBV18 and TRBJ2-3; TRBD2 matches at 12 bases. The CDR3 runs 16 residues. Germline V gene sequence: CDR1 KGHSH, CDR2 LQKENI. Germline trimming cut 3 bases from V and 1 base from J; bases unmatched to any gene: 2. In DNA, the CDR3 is TGTGCCAGCTCACCCAGACTAGCGGGAGGCACAGATACGCAGTATTTT. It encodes CASSPRLAGGTDTQYF.

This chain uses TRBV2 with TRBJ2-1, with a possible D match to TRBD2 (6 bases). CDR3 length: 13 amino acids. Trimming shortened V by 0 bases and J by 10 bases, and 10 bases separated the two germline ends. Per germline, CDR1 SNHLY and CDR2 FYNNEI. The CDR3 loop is CASSEAWTTEQFF. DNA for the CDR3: TGTGCCAGCAGTGAAGCCTGGACTACCGAGCAGTTCTTC.

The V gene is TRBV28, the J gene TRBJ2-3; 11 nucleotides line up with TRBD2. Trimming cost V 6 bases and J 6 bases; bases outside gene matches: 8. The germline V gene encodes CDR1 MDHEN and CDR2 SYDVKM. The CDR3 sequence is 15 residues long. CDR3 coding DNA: TGTGCCAGCAGCCTAATAGCGGGAGGGCCGGATACGCAGTATTTT. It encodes CASSLIAGGPDTQYF.